This note documents a single TCR beta chain sequence. The record originates from a study of blood T cell repertoires in COVID-19. Background on the study: From the United States, Italy and Spain came samples of acute and convalescent COVID-19. Sources were T cells, B-cell-depleted T cells, or PBMCs; the material itself was cDNA or gDNA.

CDR3 length: 14 residues. The ends lost 2 bases at V and 5 bases at J; junction bases unmatched: 4. The germline V gene has CDR1 MNHEY and CDR2 SVGAGI. In the source study's methods: From reference gene primer amplification, estimates of nucleated cell counts were derived. TCRdb's copy holds only in-frame clones and misses some; the assay was immunoSEQ multiplex PCR. The DNA was the basis for D and trimming; V, J and clone size are from that table. The sample has approximately 150,000 clones, around 87% seen once; the top ten hold about 5.7%. Sequencing used peripheral blood. This TCR derives from a man older than 75 with acute or convalescent COVID-19. The chain couples TRBV6-5 to TRBJ2-7; 9 nucleotides agree with TRBD1. The CDR3 DNA reads as TGTGCCAGCAGTTACCAGGACAGGGGACACGAGCAGTACTTC. It translates to CASSYQDRGHEQYF.